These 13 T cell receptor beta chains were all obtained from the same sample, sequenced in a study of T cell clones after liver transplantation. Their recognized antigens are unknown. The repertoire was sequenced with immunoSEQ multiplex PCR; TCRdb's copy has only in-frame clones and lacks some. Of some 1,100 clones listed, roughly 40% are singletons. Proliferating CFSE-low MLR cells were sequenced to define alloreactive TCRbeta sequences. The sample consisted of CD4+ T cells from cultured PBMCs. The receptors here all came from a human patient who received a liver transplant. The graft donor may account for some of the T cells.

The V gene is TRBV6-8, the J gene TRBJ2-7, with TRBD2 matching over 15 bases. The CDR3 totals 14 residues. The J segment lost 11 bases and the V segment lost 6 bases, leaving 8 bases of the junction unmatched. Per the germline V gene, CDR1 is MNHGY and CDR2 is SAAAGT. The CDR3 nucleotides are TGTGCCAGCAGGTCCGGGGGGACTAGCGGGAGGAAGTACTTC. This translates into CASRSGGTSGRKYF.

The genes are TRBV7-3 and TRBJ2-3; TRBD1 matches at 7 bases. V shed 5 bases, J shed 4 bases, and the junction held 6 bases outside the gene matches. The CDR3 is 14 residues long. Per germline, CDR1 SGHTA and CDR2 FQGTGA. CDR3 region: CASSLAGGADTQYF. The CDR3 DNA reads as TGTGCCAGCAGCCTAGCAGGGGGAGCAGATACGCAGTATTTT.

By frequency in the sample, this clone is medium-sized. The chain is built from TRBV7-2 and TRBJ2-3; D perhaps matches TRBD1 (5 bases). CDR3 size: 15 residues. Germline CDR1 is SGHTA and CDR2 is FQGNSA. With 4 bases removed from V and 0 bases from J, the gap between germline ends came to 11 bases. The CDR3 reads CASSSWGQSTDTQYF. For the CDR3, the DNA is TGTGCCAGCAGCTCCTGGGGCCAAAGCACAGATACGCAGTATTTT.

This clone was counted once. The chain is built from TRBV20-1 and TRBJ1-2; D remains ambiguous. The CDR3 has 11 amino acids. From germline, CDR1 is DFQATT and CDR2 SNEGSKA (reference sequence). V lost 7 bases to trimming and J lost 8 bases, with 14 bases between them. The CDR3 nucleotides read TGCAGTGGGGGTGAGGGTCGGGGCTACACCTTC. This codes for CSGGEGRGYTF.

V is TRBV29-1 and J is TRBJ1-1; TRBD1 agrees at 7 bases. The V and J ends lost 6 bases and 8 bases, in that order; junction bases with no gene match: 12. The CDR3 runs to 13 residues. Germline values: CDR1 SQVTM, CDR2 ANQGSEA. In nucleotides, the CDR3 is TGCAGCGTGGGGGCCGGGAGGGGGCTAGAAGCTTTCTTT. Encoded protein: CSVGAGRGLEAFF.

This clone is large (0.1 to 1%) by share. The chain's CDR3 is CASMQAQGTGELFF. The CDR3 DNA reads as TGTGCCAGCATGCAGGCGCAGGGCACCGGGGAGCTGTTTTTT. V and J are TRBV2 and TRBJ2-2; tentative D call: TRBD1 (5 bases). CDR3 length: 14 amino acids. Trimming stripped 7 bases from V and 4 bases from J, with 13 bases between. Germline V gene data show CDR1 as SNHLY and CDR2 as FYNNEI. The full variable domain, in which reference TRBV2 and TRBJ2-2 provide the parts outside the CDR3, is EPEVTQTPSHQVTQMGQEVILRCVPISNHLYFYWYRQILGQKVEFLVSFYNNEISEKSEIFDDQFSVERPDGSNFTLKIRSTKLEDSAMYFCASMQAQGTGELFFGEGSRLTVL.

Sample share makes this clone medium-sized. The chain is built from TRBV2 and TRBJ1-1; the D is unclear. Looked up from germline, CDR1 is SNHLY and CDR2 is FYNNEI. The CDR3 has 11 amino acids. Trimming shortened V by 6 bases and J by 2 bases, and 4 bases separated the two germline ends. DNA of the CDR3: TGTGCCAGCAGGTTTAACACTGAAGCTTTCTTT. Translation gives CASRFNTEAFF. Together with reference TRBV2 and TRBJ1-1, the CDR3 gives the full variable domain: EPEVTQTPSHQVTQMGQEVILRCVPISNHLYFYWYRQILGQKVEFLVSFYNNEISEKSEIFDDQFSVERPDGSNFTLKIRSTKLEDSAMYFCASRFNTEAFFGQGTRLTVV.

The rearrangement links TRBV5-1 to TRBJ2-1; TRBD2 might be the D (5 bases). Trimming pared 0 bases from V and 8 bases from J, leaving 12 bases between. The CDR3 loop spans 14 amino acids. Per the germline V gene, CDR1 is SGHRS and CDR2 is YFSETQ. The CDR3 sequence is CASSLGGSSDEQFF. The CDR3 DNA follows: TGCGCCAGCAGCTTGGGAGGGAGTTCGGATGAGCAGTTCTTC.

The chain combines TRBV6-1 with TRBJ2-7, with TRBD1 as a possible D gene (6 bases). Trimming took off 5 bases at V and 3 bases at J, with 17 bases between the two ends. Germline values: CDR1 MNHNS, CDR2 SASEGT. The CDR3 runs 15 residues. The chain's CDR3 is CASSPRRQGHYEQYF. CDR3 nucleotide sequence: TGTGCCAGCAGTCCTAGACGGCAGGGACACTACGAGCAGTACTTC.

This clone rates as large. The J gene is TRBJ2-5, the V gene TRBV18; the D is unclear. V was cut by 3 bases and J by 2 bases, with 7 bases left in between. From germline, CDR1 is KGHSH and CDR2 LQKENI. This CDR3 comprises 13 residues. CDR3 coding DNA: TGTGCCAGCTCACCCGACACACAAGAGACCCAGTACTTC. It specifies CASSPDTQETQYF.

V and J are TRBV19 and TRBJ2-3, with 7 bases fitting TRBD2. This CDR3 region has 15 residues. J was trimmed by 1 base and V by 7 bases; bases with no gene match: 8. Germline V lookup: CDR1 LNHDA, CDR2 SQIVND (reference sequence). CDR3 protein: CASTPGGRRTDTQYF. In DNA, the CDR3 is TGTGCCAGTACGCCGGGAGGACGCCGCACAGATACGCAGTATTTT.

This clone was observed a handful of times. In DNA, the CDR3 is TGTGCCAGTCAGATAGGGAGCGAGCAGTACTTC. Translating gives CASQIGSEQYF. The chain recombines TRBV27 with TRBJ2-7; a possible D gene is TRBD2 (5 bases). V gave up 9 bases and J gave up 6 bases, with 12 bases separating them. The CDR3 extends over 11 amino acids. Per germline, CDR1 MNHEY and CDR2 SMNVEV (reference sequence).

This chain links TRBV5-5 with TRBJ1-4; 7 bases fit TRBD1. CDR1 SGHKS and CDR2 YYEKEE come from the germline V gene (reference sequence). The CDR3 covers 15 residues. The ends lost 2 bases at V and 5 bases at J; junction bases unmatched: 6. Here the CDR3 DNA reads TGTGCCAGCAGCTTTTCGGGACAGAGGAATGAAAAACTGTTTTTT. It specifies CASSFSGQRNEKLFF.